This T cell receptor (beta chain) emerged from a study of PD-1 blockade in classical Hodgkin lymphoma. V was clipped by 10 bases and J by 2 bases; unmatched bases: 18. Germline lookup yields CDR1 PRHDT and CDR2 FYEKMQ (reference sequence). This CDR3 spans 17 amino acids. In every patient, relapse followed autologous stem cell transplantation, while exposure to brentuximab vedotin differed. Profiled with immunoSEQ multiplex PCR; TCRdb holds only in-frame clones, not every one. The table shows more than 140,000 clones, with around 84% occurring only once. The genes are TRBV13 and TRBJ2-7; 9 nucleotides match TRBD1. This TCR was recovered from a human donor with classical Hodgkin lymphoma. The source was peripheral blood mononuclear cells (PBMCs), collected before the second cycle of nivolumab. CDR3 protein: CATSPADRGSVPYEQYF. CDR3 sequence (DNA): TGTGCCACCAGTCCCGCGGACAGGGGATCGGTGCCCTACGAGCAGTACTTC.